The 7 T cell receptor beta chains reported below all come from one sample, sequenced in a study of blood T cell repertoires in COVID-19. The data were produced by immunoSEQ multiplex PCR, yet TCRdb's version contains in-frame clones alone and is incomplete. The data contain about 130,000 clones, approximately 80% of them singletons. The sample taken for sequencing was peripheral blood. These receptors all come from an elderly man with acute or convalescent COVID-19.

J is TRBJ1-1 and V is TRBV28, with 7 bases identical to TRBD1. J lost 2 bases, V lost 8 bases, and 17 bases had no gene match. CDR1 and CDR2 from the germline V gene are MDHEN and SYDVKM. The CDR3 has 17 amino acids. CDR3 residues: CASFPIPGQRQNTEAFF. Here the CDR3 DNA reads TGTGCCAGCTTTCCAATACCGGGACAGAGACAAAACACTGAAGCTTTCTTT.

DNA of the CDR3: TGTGCCAGCAGTCCAGGGGCCTCCTATAATTCACCCCTCCACTTT. Encoded protein: CASSPGASYNSPLHF. J is TRBJ1-6 and V is TRBV27; tentatively, D is TRBD1 (6 bases). This CDR3 comprises 15 residues. Germline loops: CDR1 MNHEY, CDR2 SMNVEV (reference sequence). V was pared by 5 bases and J by 0 bases, with 8 bases between.

J is TRBJ1-5 and V is TRBV6-5, with unresolved D. The CDR3 is made up of 14 amino acids. Germline assignment: CDR1 MNHEY and CDR2 SVGAGI. The V end was cut by 8 bases, the J end by 6 bases, with 17 bases between. The CDR3 is CASSVGHGGQPQHF. The CDR3, as DNA: TGTGCCAGCTCAGTAGGCCACGGAGGTCAGCCCCAGCATTTT.

This clone was seen repeatedly, ten times or more. The V gene is TRBV9, the J gene TRBJ1-6; unclear D gene. The CDR3 loop spans 16 amino acids. Germline CDR1 and CDR2: SGDLS and YYNGEE. Trimming cost V 3 bases and J 3 bases, with 13 bases left between them. CDR3 protein: CASSADIQLYNSPLHF. Written as DNA, the CDR3 is TGTGCCAGCAGCGCAGACATACAGCTCTATAATTCACCCCTCCACTTT.

The rearrangement links TRBV27 to TRBJ2-2; a weak D match, TRBD1 (6 bases). The CDR3 extends over 15 amino acids. CDR1 and CDR2 from the germline V gene are MNHEY and SMNVEV (reference sequence). Trimming stripped 8 bases from V and 3 bases from J, with 16 bases between. Here the CDR3 reads CASGWRQVDTGELFF. The CDR3 nucleotides read TGTGCCAGCGGTTGGAGACAGGTCGACACCGGGGAGCTGTTTTTT.

V and J are TRBV5-1 and TRBJ2-3; D is perhaps TRBD1 (6 bases). V was pared by 4 bases and J by 2 bases, with 11 bases between. There are 14 residues in the CDR3. Germline V gene lookup returns CDR1 SGHRS and CDR2 YFSETQ. In DNA form, the CDR3 reads TGCGCCAGCAGCCCTGGGACACCCACAGATACGCAGTATTTT. As protein: CASSPGTPTDTQYF.

V and J are TRBV6-2 or TRBV6-3 and TRBJ2-1; 12 nucleotides agree with TRBD2. The CDR3 is made up of 18 amino acids. After removal of 4 bases from V and 0 bases from J, the junction contained 7 bases not matched to a gene. Per germline, CDR1 MNHEY and CDR2 SVGEGT. The CDR3 DNA reads as TGTGCCAGCAGTTCTGGACTAGCGGGACCGAGCTCCTACAATGAGCAGTTCTTC. It translates to CASSSGLAGPSSYNEQFF.